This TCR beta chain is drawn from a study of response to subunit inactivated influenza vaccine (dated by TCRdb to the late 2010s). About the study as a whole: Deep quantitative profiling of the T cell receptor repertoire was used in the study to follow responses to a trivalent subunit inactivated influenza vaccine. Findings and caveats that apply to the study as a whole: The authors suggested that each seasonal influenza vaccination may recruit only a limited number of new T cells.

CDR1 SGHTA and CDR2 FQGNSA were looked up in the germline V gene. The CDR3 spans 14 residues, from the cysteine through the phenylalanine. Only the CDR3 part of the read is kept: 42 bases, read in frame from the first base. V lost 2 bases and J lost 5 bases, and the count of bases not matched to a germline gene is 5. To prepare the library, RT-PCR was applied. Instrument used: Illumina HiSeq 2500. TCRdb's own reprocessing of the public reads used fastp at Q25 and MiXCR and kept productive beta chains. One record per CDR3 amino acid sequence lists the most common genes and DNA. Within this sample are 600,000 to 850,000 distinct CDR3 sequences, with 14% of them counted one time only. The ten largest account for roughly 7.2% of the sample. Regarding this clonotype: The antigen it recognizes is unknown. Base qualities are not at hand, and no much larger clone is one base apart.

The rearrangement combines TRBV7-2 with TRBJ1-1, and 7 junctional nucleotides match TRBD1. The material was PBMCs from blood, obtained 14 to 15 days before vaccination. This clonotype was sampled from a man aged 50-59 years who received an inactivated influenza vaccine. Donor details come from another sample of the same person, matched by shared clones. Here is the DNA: TGTGCCAGCAGCTTAATACAGGGGTTTACTGAAGCTTTCTTT. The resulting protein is CASSLIQGFTEAFF.